One and the same sample provided the 24 T cell receptor beta chains below, sequenced in a study of blood T cell repertoires in COVID-19. The table came from immunoSEQ multiplex PCR; TCRdb's copy has only in-frame clones and leaves some out. The table lists about 150,000 clones, about 82% of them singletons. Sequenced: peripheral blood. The receptors stem from a woman in her forties with active or convalescent COVID-19.

V usage is TRBV6-5 and J usage is TRBJ1-1; a weak D match, TRBD1 (5 bases). Germline values: CDR1 MNHEY, CDR2 SVGAGI. The CDR3 runs to 14 residues. The germline V and J ends were trimmed by 0 bases and 5 bases, with 10 bases remaining between them. Written as DNA, the CDR3 is TGTGCCAGCAGTTACTCGGAGGGACGGACTGAAGCTTTCTTT. Its protein product is CASSYSEGRTEAFF.

The genes are TRBV5-5 and TRBJ1-3, with D maybe TRBD1 (6 bases). This CDR3 contains 14 residues. Germline values: CDR1 SGHKS, CDR2 YYEKEE (reference sequence). V was trimmed by 4 bases and J by 5 bases, leaving 13 bases between them. The CDR3 DNA follows: TGTGCCAGCAGCCCGGGAGGGGGTCGAAACACCATATATTTT. It codes for CASSPGGGRNTIYF.

The V gene is TRBV13, the J gene TRBJ2-7; 9 nucleotides match TRBD1. The trim removed 6 bases at V and 5 bases at J, leaving 8 bases unmatched. The CDR3 loop spans 14 amino acids. Germline assignment: CDR1 PRHDT and CDR2 FYEKMQ (reference sequence). The CDR3 region has the DNA TGTGCCAGCAGAGCTACAGGGGGCCGAGACGAGCAGTACTTC. Translation gives CASRATGGRDEQYF.

The chain links TRBV6-5 to TRBJ2-2, with 12 positions matching TRBD1. J was trimmed by 4 bases and V by 6 bases; bases with no gene match: 3. This CDR3 is 15 amino acids long. The germline V gene has CDR1 MNHEY and CDR2 SVGAGI. The DNA for the CDR3 is TGTGCCAGCAGGCCGGGACAGGGGGCCACCGGGGAGCTGTTTTTT. Protein: CASRPGQGATGELFF.

The chain carries TRBV5-1 and TRBJ1-6; weak D call: TRBD1 (6 bases). V dropped 0 bases and J dropped 10 bases, with 11 bases sitting between them. CDR3 length: 14 amino acids. Germline CDR1 and CDR2: SGHRS and YFSETQ. The CDR3 here is CASSLAQGNSPLHF. The CDR3 nucleotides read TGCGCCAGCAGCTTGGCACAGGGAAACTCACCCCTCCACTTT.

The CDR3, as DNA: TGTGCCAGCAGCGCTATAGCGGGTTGGAACAATGAGCAGTTCTTC. This codes for CASSAIAGWNNEQFF. The chain joins TRBV9 to TRBJ2-1; 7 bases fit TRBD2. CDR3 size: 15 residues. Losses at the gene ends were 3 bases for V and 5 bases for J; bases not matched to a gene: 8. Per germline, CDR1 SGDLS and CDR2 YYNGEE.

The chain has TRBV28 and TRBJ2-7, with 12 bases matching TRBD2. Germline V gives CDR1 MDHEN, CDR2 SYDVKM. V lost 6 bases to trimming and J lost 3 bases; unmatched junction nucleotides: 3. The CDR3 covers 14 residues. In DNA form, the CDR3 reads TGTGCCAGCAGCGAGACTAGCGGGGGCTACGAGCAGTACTTC. It codes for CASSETSGGYEQYF.

The V gene is TRBV24-1, the J gene TRBJ2-3, with a tentative D call TRBD2 (6 bases). Trimming pared 5 bases from V and 2 bases from J, leaving 22 bases between. CDR1 is KGHDR, CDR2 SFDVKD, per germline. The CDR3 length is 18 residues. The CDR3 loop reads CATSGPSLRDSLTDTQYF. The DNA of the CDR3 is TGTGCCACCAGTGGCCCATCTCTCCGGGACTCCCTCACAGATACGCAGTATTTT.

The chain employs TRBV24-1 and TRBJ1-5; 9 bases match TRBD1. Trimming took 12 bases from V and 1 from J; bases not matched to a gene: 21. The CDR3 spans 19 residues. The germline V gene has CDR1 KGHDR and CDR2 SFDVKD. The CDR3 here is CAPRWSRDREDWSNQPQHF. CDR3 DNA sequence: TGTGCCCCCCGGTGGAGCCGGGACAGGGAGGACTGGAGCAATCAGCCCCAGCATTTT.

V is TRBV18 and J is TRBJ1-3, with 8 bases identical to TRBD1. V was pared by 3 bases and J by 4 bases, with 5 bases of the junction left unmatched. Germline V gives CDR1 KGHSH, CDR2 LQKENI. CDR3 length equals 15 residues. CDR3: CASSPQGAGGNTIYF. The CDR3 region has the DNA TGTGCCAGCTCACCCCAGGGGGCTGGAGGAAACACCATATATTTT. The full variable domain, its missing parts supplied by reference TRBV18 and TRBJ1-3, is NAGVMQNPRHLVRRRGQEARLRCSPMKGHSHVYWYRQLPEEGLKFMVYLQKENIIDESGMPKERFSAEFPKEGPSILRIQQVVRGDSAAYFCASSPQGAGGNTIYFGEGSWLTVV.

In the case of this clone: A read error may be the cause here, since a much bigger clone is one base away. The chain uses TRBV28 and TRBJ1-3; unclear D gene. V dropped 6 bases and J dropped 6 bases, with 18 bases sitting between them. This CDR3 spans 15 amino acids. Germline lookup yields CDR1 MDHEN and CDR2 SYDVKM. CDR3 coding DNA: TGTGCCAGCAGCCTGGAGGTGGGGTTAGAAAACACCATATATTTT. It translates to CASSLEVGLENTIYF.

This chain joins TRBV4-3 and TRBJ1-2, with a possible D match to TRBD1 (5 bases). Trimming cost V 0 bases and J 4 bases, with 15 bases left between them. The CDR3 length is 16 residues. The germline gives CDR1 LGHNA, CDR2 YSLEER. CDR3 DNA: TGCGCCAGCAGCCAAGATGTCCAGGGCGAGTTCTATGGCTACACCTTC. Amino acid sequence: CASSQDVQGEFYGYTF.

The chain uses TRBV6-6 and TRBJ1-1; 7 positions agree with TRBD1. Per the germline V gene, CDR1 is MNHNY and CDR2 is SVGAGI (reference sequence). The CDR3 runs to 14 residues. V lost 6 bases, J lost 3 bases, and 7 bases stayed unmatched. CDR3 loop: CASRSPGQYTEAFF. CDR3 bases: TGTGCCAGCAGGTCTCCGGGACAGTACACTGAAGCTTTCTTT.

CDR3 nucleotides: TGTGCCAGCAGTTCCGCCGGAGGGGGCTCTTATGGCTACACCTTC. Its translation is CASSSAGGGSYGYTF. V usage is TRBV28 and J usage is TRBJ1-2; 7 bases are shared with TRBD1. The V and J ends lost 4 bases and 5 bases, in that order; junction bases with no gene match: 10. The CDR3 has 15 residues. Germline lookup yields CDR1 MDHEN and CDR2 SYDVKM.

V gene TRBV6-2 or TRBV6-3 combines with J gene TRBJ2-7; 8 bases agree with TRBD1. The V gene's germline CDR1 is MNHEY and CDR2 SVGEGT. The CDR3 has 13 residues. The V and J ends lost 6 bases and 5 bases, in that order; junction bases with no gene match: 6. CDR3 amino acids: CASSRQGIHEQYF. CDR3 in DNA: TGTGCCAGCAGCCGACAGGGGATCCACGAGCAGTACTTC.

This sequence joins TRBV25-1 and TRBJ1-6; D gene uncertain. Germline assignment: CDR1 MGHDK and CDR2 SYGVNS. V lost 6 bases and J lost 1, with 10 bases in between. This CDR3 is 15 amino acids long. The CDR3 DNA is TGTGCCAGCAGCCTGACGGGTTCCTATAATTCACCCCTCCACTTT. Its translation is CASSLTGSYNSPLHF.

V usage is TRBV6-2 or TRBV6-3 and J usage is TRBJ2-3; D call uncertain. V gave up 0 bases and J gave up 2 bases, with 15 bases separating them. From germline, CDR1 is MNHEY and CDR2 SVGEGT. This CDR3 spans 17 amino acids. The CDR3 DNA reads TGTGCCAGCAGTTACTCAAAAAGATCCTACCACACAGATACGCAGTATTTT. It specifies CASSYSKRSYHTDTQYF.

The chain is built from TRBV9 and TRBJ2-2; TRBD1 matches 9 bases. Germline V gene sequence: CDR1 SGDLS, CDR2 YYNGEE. Trimming removed 4 bases from V and 3 bases from J; junction bases left unmatched: 10. This CDR3 has 17 amino acids. CDR3 residues: CASSSDFRTGDTGELFF. The CDR3 DNA sequence: TGTGCCAGCAGCTCTGATTTCCGGACAGGGGACACCGGGGAGCTGTTTTTT.

J is TRBJ1-2 and V is TRBV7-2, with D possibly matching TRBD1 (6 bases). The germline V gene has CDR1 SGHTA and CDR2 FQGNSA. Trimming stripped 0 bases from V and 6 bases from J, with 14 bases between. The CDR3 has 15 amino acids. Here the CDR3 DNA reads TGTGCCAGCAGCTTAGCTCTACAGGGTCAGCATGGCTACACCTTC. Translated, it gives CASSLALQGQHGYTF.

The chain links TRBV3-1 (or the pseudogene TRBV3-2) to TRBJ1-1; 7 nucleotides line up with TRBD1. The CDR3 has 14 amino acids. In germline, CDR1 is LGHDT, CDR2 YNNKEL (reference sequence). The ends lost 1 base at V and 11 bases at J; junction bases unmatched: 10. The DNA of the CDR3 is TGTGCCAGCAGCCAAGGAGGGGGCCCCTCGGGGGCTTTCTTT. Protein: CASSQGGGPSGAFF.

This chain's CDR3 is CATSSRDRGRYEQYF. As DNA, the CDR3 is TGTGCCACCAGCTCTCGGGACAGGGGAAGGTACGAGCAGTACTTC. The rearrangement links TRBV15 to TRBJ2-7; TRBD1 matches at 10 bases. The CDR3 covers 15 residues. Trimming at V came to 5 bases and at J to 4 bases, leaving 8 bases not matched to a gene. CDR1 LNHNV and CDR2 YYDKDF come from the germline V gene (reference sequence).

The chain combines TRBV7-2 with TRBJ2-6, with D unresolved. This CDR3 has 18 residues. Germline CDR1 reads SGHTA; CDR2 reads FQGNSA. The V end was cut by 0 bases, the J end by 0 bases, with 12 bases between. This CDR3 reads CASSLARPYPSGANVLTF. DNA of the CDR3: TGTGCCAGCAGCTTAGCGCGCCCGTACCCCTCTGGGGCCAACGTCCTGACTTTC.

The rearrangement joins TRBV20-1 to TRBJ1-5, with unresolved D. Germline lookup yields CDR1 DFQATT and CDR2 SNEGSKA (reference sequence). This CDR3 comprises 15 residues. V was shortened by 3 bases and J by 0 bases, with 12 bases between the two germline ends. CDR3 sequence (DNA): TGCAGTGCTAGTCCCGACACCCGTAGCAATCAGCCCCAGCATTTT. Residues: CSASPDTRSNQPQHF.

The chain has TRBV27 and TRBJ2-3, with 7 positions matching TRBD2. Germline V CDR1 and CDR2: MNHEY, SMNVEV (reference sequence). There are 16 residues in the CDR3. Germline trimming cut 5 bases from V and 0 bases from J; bases unmatched to any gene: 8. The CDR3 spells CASSISSGLSTDTQYF. The CDR3 bases are TGTGCCAGCAGTATCTCTAGCGGTCTTAGCACAGATACGCAGTATTTT.